This is a list of T cell receptor beta chains from one sample in a study of blood T cell repertoires in COVID-19. Assay used: immunoSEQ multiplex PCR; TCRdb lists only in-frame clones, some missing. The table has roughly 240,000 clones, 70% to 85% seen once; the top ten hold about 1.9%. What was sequenced was peripheral blood. The receptor source for this set is an elderly woman with acute or convalescent COVID-19. Each CDR3 is given with its conserved first and last residue. D genes are given only for firm matches. Rows give clone size only sometimes, using once, few, many, or a class for an expanded clone.

CDR3aa: CASSLLAGFNTGELFF; CDR3nt: TGTGCCAGCAGCCTACTAGCGGGGTTCAACACCGGGGAGCTGTTTTTT; j_gene: TRBJ2-2; d_gene: TRBD2; v_gene: TRBV3-1/TRBV3-2; abundance: once
CDR3aa: CASSQVGQGMSSYEQYF; CDR3nt: TGTGCCAGCAGCCAAGTCGGACAGGGGATGAGCTCCTACGAGCAGTACTTC; j_gene: TRBJ2-7; d_gene: TRBD1; v_gene: TRBV14; abundance: .
CDR3aa: CASGGGSSYNEQFF; CDR3nt: TGTGCCAGCGGCGGGGGGAGCTCCTACAATGAGCAGTTCTTC; j_gene: TRBJ2-1; d_gene: TRBD2; v_gene: TRBV6-6; abundance: .
CDR3aa: CATSRDPRGQEQYF; CDR3nt: TGTGCCACCAGCAGAGACCCGCGGGGGCAGGAGCAGTACTTC; j_gene: TRBJ2-7; d_gene: .; v_gene: TRBV15; abundance: .
CDR3aa: CASSPPFGAGAYNEQFF; CDR3nt: TGTGCCAGCAGCCCTCCTTTTGGAGCGGGGGCCTACAATGAGCAGTTCTTC; j_gene: TRBJ2-1; d_gene: TRBD2; v_gene: TRBV3-1/TRBV3-2; abundance: .
CDR3aa: CASSSWPRGSSYEQYF; CDR3nt: TGTGCCAGCAGCTCATGGCCCCGGGGTAGCTCCTACGAGCAGTACTTC; j_gene: TRBJ2-7; d_gene: .; v_gene: TRBV11-2; abundance: once
CDR3aa: CASSYSGTLLNTEAFF; CDR3nt: TGTGCCAGCAGTTACTCGGGGACACTTTTGAACACTGAAGCTTTCTTT; j_gene: TRBJ1-1; d_gene: .; v_gene: TRBV6-5; abundance: .
CDR3aa: CASSYRDQETQYF; CDR3nt: TGTGCCAGCAGCTACCGGGACCAAGAGACCCAGTACTTC; j_gene: TRBJ2-5; d_gene: .; v_gene: TRBV3-1/TRBV3-2; abundance: .
CDR3aa: CASNSRDSDSYEQYF; CDR3nt: TGTGCCAGCAATAGCCGGGACAGTGACTCCTACGAGCAGTACTTC; j_gene: TRBJ2-7; d_gene: TRBD1; v_gene: TRBV28; abundance: .
CDR3aa: CASSEEFLSSGNTIYF; CDR3nt: TGTGCCAGCAGTGAAGAGTTCCTTAGCTCTGGAAACACCATATATTTT; j_gene: TRBJ1-3; d_gene: .; v_gene: TRBV2; abundance: .
CDR3aa: CASSLRGRVDEQYF; CDR3nt: TGTGCCAGCAGCTTACGTGGGAGGGTCGACGAGCAGTACTTC; j_gene: TRBJ2-7; d_gene: TRBD2; v_gene: TRBV7-2; abundance: once
CDR3aa: CSASGGQGLVGYTF; CDR3nt: TGCAGTGCTAGTGGGGGACAGGGATTAGTTGGCTACACCTTC; j_gene: TRBJ1-2; d_gene: TRBD1; v_gene: TRBV20-1; abundance: few
CDR3aa: CASSVFAQGVSDTQYF; CDR3nt: TGTGCCAGCAGCGTTTTCGCACAGGGGGTAAGCGATACGCAGTATTTT; j_gene: TRBJ2-3; d_gene: TRBD1; v_gene: TRBV9; abundance: few
CDR3aa: CSVEPQGGNYGYTF; CDR3nt: TGCAGCGTTGAACCCCAGGGGGGTAACTATGGCTACACCTTC; j_gene: TRBJ1-2; d_gene: TRBD1; v_gene: TRBV29-1; abundance: .
CDR3aa: CASRRPAALGEQYF; CDR3nt: TGTGCCAGCAGGCGACCAGCGGCTTTAGGTGAGCAGTACTTC; j_gene: TRBJ2-7; d_gene: .; v_gene: TRBV2; abundance: .
CDR3aa: CSASGGYEQYF; CDR3nt: TGCAGTGCTAGCGGGGGCTACGAGCAGTACTTC; j_gene: TRBJ2-7; d_gene: .; v_gene: TRBV20-1; abundance: .
CDR3aa: CASIGTGRNSPLHF; CDR3nt: TGTGCCAGTATCGGAACAGGGCGGAATTCACCCCTCCACTTT; j_gene: TRBJ1-6; d_gene: .; v_gene: TRBV19; abundance: .
CDR3aa: CASSQSVIQYF; CDR3nt: TGTGCCAGCAGCCAATCTGTCATTCAGTACTTC; j_gene: TRBJ2-4; d_gene: .; v_gene: TRBV3-1/TRBV3-2; abundance: .
CDR3aa: CASEQGNTGELFF; CDR3nt: TGTGCCAGCGAACAGGGGAACACCGGGGAGCTGTTTTTT; j_gene: TRBJ2-2; d_gene: .; v_gene: TRBV7-8; abundance: .
CDR3aa: CASSRQGRNTEAFF; CDR3nt: TGTGCCAGCAGTAGACAGGGAAGAAACACTGAAGCTTTCTTT; j_gene: TRBJ1-1; d_gene: TRBD1; v_gene: TRBV6-5; abundance: once
CDR3aa: CASSNTEAFF; CDR3nt: TGTGCTTCTTCGAACACTGAAGCTTTCTTT; j_gene: TRBJ1-1; d_gene: .; v_gene: TRBV30; abundance: .
CDR3aa: CASSQQTGTNTEAFF; CDR3nt: TGCGCCAGCAGCCAACAGACAGGGACGAACACTGAAGCTTTCTTT; j_gene: TRBJ1-1; d_gene: TRBD1; v_gene: TRBV4-3; abundance: once
CDR3aa: CASSYSFTYEQYF; CDR3nt: TGTGCCAGCAGTTACTCGTTTACTTACGAGCAGTACTTC; j_gene: TRBJ2-7; d_gene: .; v_gene: TRBV6-5; abundance: .
CDR3aa: CASTRWGDAHGYTF; CDR3nt: TGTGCCAGCACCCGTTGGGGGGACGCCCATGGCTACACCTTC; j_gene: TRBJ1-2; d_gene: .; v_gene: TRBV7-9; abundance: .
CDR3aa: CASSLGGQAYNSPLHF; CDR3nt: TGTGCCAGCAGTTTAGGAGGCCAGGCCTATAATTCACCCCTCCACTTT; j_gene: TRBJ1-6; d_gene: .; v_gene: TRBV27; abundance: .
CDR3aa: CASSLVPGSTEAFF; CDR3nt: TGCGCCAGCAGCTTGGTACCGGGGTCCACTGAAGCTTTCTTT; j_gene: TRBJ1-1; d_gene: .; v_gene: TRBV5-1; abundance: .
CDR3aa: CASTERVSTYEQYF; CDR3nt: TGTGCCAGCACCGAACGGGTAAGCACCTACGAGCAGTACTTC; j_gene: TRBJ2-7; d_gene: .; v_gene: TRBV6-5; abundance: .
CDR3aa: CASSSGTSGWYNEQFF; CDR3nt: TGTGCCAGCAGTTCGGGGACTAGCGGGTGGTACAATGAGCAGTTCTTC; j_gene: TRBJ2-1; d_gene: TRBD2; v_gene: TRBV28; abundance: .
CDR3aa: CASRPAGIGPNTEAFF; CDR3nt: TGTGCCAGTAGACCCGCAGGGATAGGCCCGAACACTGAAGCTTTCTTT; j_gene: TRBJ1-1; d_gene: .; v_gene: TRBV19; abundance: .